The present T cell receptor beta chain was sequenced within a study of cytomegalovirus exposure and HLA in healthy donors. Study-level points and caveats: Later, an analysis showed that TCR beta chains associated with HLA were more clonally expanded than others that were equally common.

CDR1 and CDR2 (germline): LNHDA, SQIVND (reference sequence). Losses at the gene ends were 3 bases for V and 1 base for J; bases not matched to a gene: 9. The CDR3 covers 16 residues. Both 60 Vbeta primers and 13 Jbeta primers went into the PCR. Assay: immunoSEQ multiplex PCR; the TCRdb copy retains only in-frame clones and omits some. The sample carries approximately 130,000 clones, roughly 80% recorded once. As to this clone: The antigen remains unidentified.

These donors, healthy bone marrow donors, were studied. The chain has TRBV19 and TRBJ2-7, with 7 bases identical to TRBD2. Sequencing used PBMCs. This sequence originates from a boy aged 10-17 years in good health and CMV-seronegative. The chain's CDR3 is CASSMGLADLSYEQYF. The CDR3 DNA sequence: TGTGCCAGTAGTATGGGGCTAGCGGACTTATCCTACGAGCAGTACTTC.